Listed below are T cell receptor beta chains from one sample, sequenced in a study of CD8+CD57+ T cells in acquired aplastic anemia. A single record per CDR3 protein comes from TCRdb applying MiXCR to the reads. The repertoire holds some 210,000 distinct CDR3 sequences, with approximately 57% as singletons. The sequencing sample was made of sorted CD4+, CD8+, or CD8+CD57+ T cells (not recorded which) from PBMCs. Source of these receptors: a human donor in good health. Each CDR3 is given with its conserved first and last residue. The D gene is left open where the match is weak. Clone size is stated in some rows and not others, as once, few, many or a class when expanded.

j_gene | v_gene | abundance | d_gene | CDR3aa | CDR3nt
TRBJ2-1 | TRBV9 | many | - | CASSPSSSSYNEQFF | TGTGCCAGCAGCCCCAGTTCCAGCTCCTACAATGAGCAGTTCTTC
TRBJ2-7 | TRBV7-2 | - | - | CATPTADYSYEQYF | TGTGCCACTCCTACCGCGGACTACTCCTACGAGCAGTACTTC
TRBJ1-1 | TRBV6-5 | once | - | CASSETVGTEAFF | TGTGCCAGCAGTGAGACAGTAGGTACTGAAGCTTTCTTT
TRBJ2-1 | TRBV15 | - | TRBD1 | CATRYRGTMDNEQFF | TGTGCCACCAGATACAGGGGGACAATGGACAATGAGCAGTTCTTC
TRBJ1-1 | TRBV19 | - | - | CASWASLTEAFF | TGTGCCAGCTGGGCATCACTCACTGAAGCTTTCTTT
TRBJ2-7 | TRBV20-1 | - | TRBD1 | CSAVTGTESYEQYF | TGCAGTGCGGTAACCGGGACAGAGTCCTACGAGCAGTACTTC
TRBJ2-2 | TRBV12-3/TRBV12-4 | few | - | CASSSNRDPRRPGELFF | TGTGCCAGCAGTTCAAACCGGGACCCAAGACGTCCCGGGGAGCTGTTTTTT
TRBJ1-2 | TRBV7-8 | - | - | CASSSSGGAAGYTF | TGTGCCAGCAGCTCTAGCGGGGGGGCAGCTGGCTACACCTTC
TRBJ2-3 | TRBV29-1 | - | - | CSVGLKLTDTQYF | TGCAGCGTTGGGTTGAAACTCACAGATACGCAGTATTTT
TRBJ1-1 | TRBV20-1 | - | TRBD1 | CSARGDRVNTEAFF | TGCAGTGCTAGAGGGGACAGGGTGAACACTGAAGCTTTCTTT
TRBJ1-5 | TRBV4-1 | - | - | CASSPENGPNQPQHF | TGCGCCAGCAGCCCCGAGAATGGCCCAAATCAGCCCCAGCATTTT
TRBJ1-1 | TRBV7-6 | - | TRBD1 | CASSNTGGNSEAFF | TGTGCCAGCAGCAACACAGGGGGCAATTCTGAAGCTTTCTTT
TRBJ2-3 | TRBV7-6 | - | - | CVSSRGASGDTQYF | TGTGTCAGCAGCCGGGGGGCGTCGGGAGATACGCAGTATTTT
TRBJ2-7 | TRBV7-2 | - | TRBD2 | CASSVASSGLYEQYF | TGTGCCAGCAGCGTCGCGTCTAGCGGACTCTACGAGCAGTACTTC
TRBJ1-2 | TRBV10-3 | few | - | CANQGTDYGYTF | TGTGCCAACCAGGGGACGGACTATGGCTACACCTTC
TRBJ2-1 | TRBV6-5 | many | - | CASSYMNGYNEQFF | TGTGCCAGCAGTTACATGAACGGCTACAATGAGCAGTTCTTC
TRBJ2-2 | TRBV9 | many | TRBD1 | CASSVEGQVFPGELFF | TGTGCCAGCAGCGTAGAGGGACAGGTGTTCCCCGGGGAGCTGTTTTTT
TRBJ1-2 | TRBV7-2 | few | - | CAWEGRAAGYTF | TGTGCCTGGGAGGGGCGGGCAGCTGGCTACACCTTC
TRBJ1-6 | TRBV7-9 | - | - | CVSEARVNNSPLHF | TGCGTCAGCGAAGCCAGGGTTAATAATTCACCCCTCCACTTT
TRBJ2-7 | TRBV15 | - | - | CATSRDVTYEQYF | TGTGCCACCAGCAGAGACGTGACGTACGAGCAGTACTTC
TRBJ1-1 | TRBV20-1 | many | - | CSARAVVEIGAAEAFF | TGCAGTGCTCGGGCCGTGGTGGAGATCGGCGCGGCCGAAGCTTTCTTT
TRBJ1-6 | TRBV19 | few | TRBD1 | CASSDTGDSPLHF | TGTGCCAGTAGTGACACAGGGGATTCACCCCTCCACTTT
TRBJ2-7 | TRBV14 | many | TRBD1 | CASRQPDGTGDYEQYF | TGTGCCAGCAGACAGCCGGACGGGACAGGGGACTACGAGCAGTACTTC
TRBJ2-7 | TRBV19 | - | TRBD2 | CASSIRGLAGGTYEQYF | TGTGCCAGTAGTATCCGCGGTTTAGCGGGAGGTACCTACGAGCAGTACTTC
TRBJ1-2 | TRBV7-9 | - | - | CAGSQDGSRGYGYTF | TGTGCCGGCAGCCAAGATGGGTCACGGGGATATGGCTACACCTTC
TRBJ1-1 | TRBV4-3 | - | - | CASSRQGAANTEAFF | TGCGCCAGCAGCCGCCAGGGTGCTGCGAACACTGAAGCTTTCTTT
TRBJ2-5 | TRBV7-9 | - | TRBD1 | CASSDEDTRDRGKETQYF | TGTGCCAGCAGCGATGAAGATACGCGGGACAGGGGGAAAGAGACCCAGTACTTC